This T cell receptor beta chain was captured by sequencing in a study of shared clonotypes between healthy human individuals (dated by TCRdb to the early 2020s). Concerning the study at large: The cohort comprised a couple of women and three men aged 18 to 49 years. For each donor, CD4 naive and CD4 memory were each given three plates, CD8 naive was given two plates, and CD8 memory was given one plate. To estimate repertoire size and how much clonotype sharing occurs between individuals, the study deeply sequenced the blood TCR repertoires of about five healthy adults. Libraries were prepared and TCR repertoires were sequenced by different laboratories using diverse techniques, in order to increase sequencing depth and limit assay-specific biases. Leukapheresis yielded between about 0.85 and 9.5 billion PBMCs per donor.

Note on this clone: Which antigen it targets is not known. No quality values exist for individual bases; no much larger clone is one base distant. Other nucleotide sequences in the sample specify the same CDR3.

Germline trimming amounts to 1 base on V and 1 base on J, with 0 as the count of junction bases outside the gene matches. The germline V gene provides CDR1 KGHSH and CDR2 LQKENI. Inclusive of the bounding cysteine and phenylalanine, the CDR3 is 15 residues long. Only the CDR3 DNA stays, 45 bases, in frame from base 1. The donors were healthy, HIV-negative adults with no recently reported acute infections or vaccinations. All donors were Caucasian adults living in Nashville, Tennessee, USA. Magnetic negative selection was used to enrich CD4+ T cells, after which naive cells were positively selected on CD45RA and the negative fraction became the memory subset. After blood collection by leukapheresis, PBMCs were isolated using Ficoll-Histopaque density gradient centrifugation and then cryopreserved in the vapor phase of liquid nitrogen. Purity and quantity of every magnetically sorted T cell population were checked by analytical flow cytometry. Genomic DNA was isolated from every sorted fraction and measured by UV absorbance on a Nanodrop 2000c.

Using the deep immunoSEQ assay, TCR CDR3 regions were amplified from genomic DNA by multiplex PCR. Genomic DNA extracted from each cell subset was distributed evenly over all wells of several immunoSEQ 96-well plates, and each plate served as one replicate. Each replicate PCR for sorted subsets received around 200 ng genomic DNA, equal to around 32,000 T cell genomes. The purified libraries were quantified using a Qubit 3.0 fluorometer, sized with a Bioanalyzer 2100, and then quantified again using the KAPA Library Quantification kit. Each immunoSEQ 96-well plate was sequenced on its own single-read 150-cycle Illumina NextSeq 550 flow cell. The study's processing was this. Because the immunoSEQ output held only junctional sequences and lacked quality scores, the filtering could not match the filtering applied to full-length reads. To assign V/J genes and CDR3, sequences were annotated against IMGT germline references using PyIR, a Python wrapper for IgBLAST v1.9. Reads with weak V/J assignments (E-value above 1e-6), missing CDR3, stop codons, out-of-frame junctions, or ambiguous translated residues were removed. V3J clonotypes were defined by identical inferred V gene, J gene, and CDR3 amino acid sequence. Percentage overlap between repertoires was computed as shared unique clonotypes divided by the size of the smaller repertoire. Three approaches were used to assess repertoire richness: RTK rarefaction, the Chao1 estimator, and Recon v2.1 estimates of unobserved clonotypes. Generation probabilities for all TCRbeta clonotypes obtained by the gDNA method from four donors were computed using OLGA. In its TCRdb copy, this immuneACCESS table keeps in-frame sequences only and misses some clones. Where compared with another copy, unresolved V genes explain less than half of these, and the others have no known cause. V, J and clone size are taken as reported in that table, and D and trimming were inferred from the DNA itself. The sample includes 2 million to 2.5 million clones, with around 95% observed a single time. Approximately 0.13% of the sample belongs to the ten largest clones.

Points the paper makes about the study in general: Pairwise subsampling indicated that sequencing depth was expected to affect the degree of clonotype sharing among donors. Sharing across several donors was observed for about 5% of naive CD4, about 3.2% of naive CD8, roughly 2.3% of memory CD4, and roughly 0.4% of memory CD8 clonotypes. Because the study included a small number of donors, the genetic and exposure-history diversity represented was limited. Naive subsets generally had larger estimated clonotype richness than memory subsets did. Sampling was limited to blood, and TCR repertoires in tissue likely differ from TCR repertoires in blood. Higher generation probabilities were observed for clonotypes shared by all four sorted-subset donors than for non-shared clonotypes. Even with the large sequencing depth, rarefaction of the sorted-subset datasets indicated that sequencing was incomplete.

The sequenced sample was naive CD4+ T cells sorted from blood. This specimen's cell subset or site label, per the study, means: CD45RA+ positively selected. The chain links TRBV18 with TRBJ2-2; 7 bases in the junction line up with TRBD1. The source is a man aged 18 to 30 in good health. This receptor carries the CDR3 CASSPRQGNTGELFF. The nucleotide sequence reads as follows: TGTGCCAGCTCACCACGACAGGGGAACACCGGGGAGCTGTTTTTT. With the rest looked up from the reference TRBV18 and TRBJ2-2 genes rather than sequenced, the full variable domain is NAGVMQNPRHLVRRRGQEARLRCSPMKGHSHVYWYRQLPEEGLKFMVYLQKENIIDESGMPKERFSAEFPKEGPSILRIQQVVRGDSAAYFCASSPRQGNTGELFFGEGSRLTVL.